These 2 T cell receptor beta chains originate from one sample sequenced in a study of T cells in women clearing cervical HPV infection. This table comes from immunoSEQ multiplex PCR, and its TCRdb copy is limited to in-frame clones, with some not included. Reported are roughly 42,000 clones; the ten largest clones contain about 1.2%. The sample consisted of blood buffy coat. These receptors came from a woman aged 18-70 years with a cervical HPV16 infection that either progressed to CIN3+ or cleared (not recorded which).

In regard to this clone: The read is 3 residues too short to cover the CDR3 end, so that end is filled in from the germline J gene. V gene TRBV18 combines with J gene TRBJ2-5; no definite D call. Germline values: CDR1 KGHSH, CDR2 LQKENI. This CDR3 has 12 residues. V was trimmed by 4 bases and J by 5 bases, leaving 8 bases between them. This CDR3 is CASSRVGETQYF. The sequenced part of the CDR3 DNA is TGTGCCAGCTCACGGGTAGGGGAGACC.

On this clone: The CDR3 end is not reached by the read, which stops 3 residues before it; the germline J gene fills it in. This sequence joins TRBV10-3 and TRBJ2-6; D is unresolved. Trimming cost V 8 bases and J 0 bases, with 5 bases left between them. The CDR3 has 13 amino acids. Germline CDR1 is ENHRY and CDR2 is SYGVKD. CDR3 sequence reads: CAIGSSGANVLTF. The covered CDR3 bases are TGTGCCATCGGCTCCTCTGGGGCCAACGTC.